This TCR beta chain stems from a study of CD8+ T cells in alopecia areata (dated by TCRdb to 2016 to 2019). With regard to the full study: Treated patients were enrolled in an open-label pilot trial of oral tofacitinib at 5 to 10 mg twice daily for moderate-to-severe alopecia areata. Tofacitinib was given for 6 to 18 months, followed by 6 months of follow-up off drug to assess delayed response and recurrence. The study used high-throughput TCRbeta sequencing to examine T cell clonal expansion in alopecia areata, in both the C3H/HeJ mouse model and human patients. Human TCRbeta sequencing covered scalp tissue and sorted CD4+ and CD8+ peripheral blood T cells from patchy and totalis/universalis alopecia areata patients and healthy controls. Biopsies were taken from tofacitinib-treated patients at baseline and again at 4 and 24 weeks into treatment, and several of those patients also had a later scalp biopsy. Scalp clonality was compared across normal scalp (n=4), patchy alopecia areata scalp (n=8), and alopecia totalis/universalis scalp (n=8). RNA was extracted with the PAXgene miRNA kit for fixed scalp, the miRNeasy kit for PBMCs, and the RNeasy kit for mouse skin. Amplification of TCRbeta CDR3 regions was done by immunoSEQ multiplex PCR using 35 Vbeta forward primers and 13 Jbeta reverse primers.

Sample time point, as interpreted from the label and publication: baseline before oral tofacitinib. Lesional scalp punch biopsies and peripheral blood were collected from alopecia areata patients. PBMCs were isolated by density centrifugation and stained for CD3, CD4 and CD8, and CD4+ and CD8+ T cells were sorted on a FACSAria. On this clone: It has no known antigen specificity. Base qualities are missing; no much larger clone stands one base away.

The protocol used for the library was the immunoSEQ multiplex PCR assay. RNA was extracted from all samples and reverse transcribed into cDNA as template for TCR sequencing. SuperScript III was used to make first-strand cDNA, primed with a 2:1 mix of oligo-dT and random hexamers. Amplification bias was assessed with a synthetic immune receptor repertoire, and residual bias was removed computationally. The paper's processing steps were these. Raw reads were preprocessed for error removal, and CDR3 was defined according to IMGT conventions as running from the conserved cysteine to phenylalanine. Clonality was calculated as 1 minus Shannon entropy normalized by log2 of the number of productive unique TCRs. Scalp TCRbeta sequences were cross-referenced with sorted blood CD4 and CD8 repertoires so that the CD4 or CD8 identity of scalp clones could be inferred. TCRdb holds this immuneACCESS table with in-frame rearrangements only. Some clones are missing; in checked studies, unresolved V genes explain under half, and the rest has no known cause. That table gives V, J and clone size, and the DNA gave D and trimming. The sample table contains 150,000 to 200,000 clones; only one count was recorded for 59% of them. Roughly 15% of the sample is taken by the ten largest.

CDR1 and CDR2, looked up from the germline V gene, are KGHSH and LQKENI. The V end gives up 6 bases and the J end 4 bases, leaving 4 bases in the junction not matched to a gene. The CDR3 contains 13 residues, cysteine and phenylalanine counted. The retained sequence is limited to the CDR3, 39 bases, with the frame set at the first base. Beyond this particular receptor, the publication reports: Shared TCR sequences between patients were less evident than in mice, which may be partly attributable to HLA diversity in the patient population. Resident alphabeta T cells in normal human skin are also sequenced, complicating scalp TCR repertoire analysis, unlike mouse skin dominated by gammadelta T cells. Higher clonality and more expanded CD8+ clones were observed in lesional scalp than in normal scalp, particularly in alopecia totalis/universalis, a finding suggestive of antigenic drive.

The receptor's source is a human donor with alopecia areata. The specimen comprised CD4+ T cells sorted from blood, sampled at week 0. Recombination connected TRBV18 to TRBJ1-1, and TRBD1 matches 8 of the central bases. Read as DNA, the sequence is TGTGCCAGCTCCGGTACAGGGGGCACTGAAGCTTTCTTT. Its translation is CASSGTGGTEAFF. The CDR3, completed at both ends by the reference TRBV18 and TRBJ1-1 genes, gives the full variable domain NAGVMQNPRHLVRRRGQEARLRCSPMKGHSHVYWYRQLPEEGLKFMVYLQKENIIDESGMPKERFSAEFPKEGPSILRIQQVVRGDSAAYFCASSGTGGTEAFFGQGTRLTVV.